This T cell receptor beta chain came from a study of graft-versus-host responses after intestinal transplantation. Study-level results: Declines in HvG clones occurring early post-transplant were associated with peak circulating GvH clone levels.

The protocol was immunoSEQ multiplex PCR, while the TCRdb copy is restricted to in-frame clones and leaves out a portion. The sample records approximately 70,000 clones, over 85% being singletons. With respect to this clone: Its antigen is currently unknown.

The V gene's germline CDR1 is SGHNT and CDR2 YYREEE (reference sequence). V lost 4 bases and J lost 4, with 22 bases in between. This CDR3 has 17 residues. Source: bone marrow, taken 700 to 750 days after intestinal transplantation. The TCR sequence derives from a human patient who received an intestinal transplant, so some T cells may come from the graft donor. This chain joins TRBV5-4 and TRBJ2-3, with D possibly matching TRBD2 (6 bases). The CDR3 region has the DNA TGTGCCAGCAGCCCCCCCCATGGCGGGGTGGAGGCAGATACGCAGTATTTT. Translation: CASSPPHGGVEADTQYF.